Presented here are 23 T cell receptor beta chains from one specimen sequenced in a study of T cells after yellow fever vaccination. TCRdb reprocessed the 5' RACE reads with MiXCR, giving one entry per CDR3 protein. The sample shows approximately 340,000 distinct CDR3 sequences, more than 8.5% of them seen only once. The sample consisted of PBMCs, taken on the day of the first yellow fever vaccination. These receptors were obtained from a man in his late teens or twenties who received the YFV17D yellow fever vaccine.

This chain connects TRBV20-1 to TRBJ2-7; 10 bases line up with TRBD1. V lost 0 bases and J lost 6; bases outside the gene matches: 17. The length of the CDR3 is 18 residues. The germline CDR1 and CDR2 sequences are DFQATT and SNEGSKA (reference sequence). CDR3 in DNA: TGCAGTGCTAGAGATAGGCCAGGGGACAGGGGCCGGTATCGCGAGCAGTACTTC. It encodes CSARDRPGDRGRYREQYF.

This clonotype was picked up a small number of times. The V gene is TRBV18, the J gene TRBJ2-6; D ambiguous. V was cut by 0 bases and J by 2 bases, with 8 bases left in between. The CDR3 runs 16 residues. Germline CDR1 KGHSH, CDR2 LQKENI. CDR3 sequence reads: CASSPPWGTGANVLTF. In DNA form, the CDR3 reads TGTGCCAGCTCACCACCGTGGGGTACTGGGGCCAACGTCCTGACTTTC. The full variable domain, in which reference TRBV18 and TRBJ2-6 provide the parts outside the CDR3, is NAGVMQNPRHLVRRRGQEARLRCSPMKGHSHVYWYRQLPEEGLKFMVYLQKENIIDESGMPKERFSAEFPKEGPSILRIQQVVRGDSAAYFCASSPPWGTGANVLTFGAGSRLTVL.

The CDR3 sequence: CASSLGALDTGELFF. CDR3 nucleotides: TGCGCCAGCAGCTTGGGGGCCTTGGACACCGGGGAGCTGTTTTTT. V usage is TRBV5-1 and J usage is TRBJ2-2, with D hard to call. The germline CDR1 and CDR2 sequences are SGHRS and YFSETQ. V was clipped by 0 bases and J by 3 bases, with 9 bases between them. The CDR3 is 15 residues long.

J is TRBJ2-5 and V is TRBV10-3; no reliable D call. V was shortened by 3 bases and J by 0 bases, with 8 bases between the two germline ends. Germline V lookup: CDR1 ENHRY, CDR2 SYGVKD. The CDR3 contains 14 residues. Written as DNA, the CDR3 is TGTGCCATCAGTGATGGTCAGTACCAAGAGACCCAGTACTTC. Translation gives CAISDGQYQETQYF.

The chain links TRBV6-1 to TRBJ1-2, with D unclear. Germline V lookup: CDR1 MNHNS, CDR2 SASEGT. V lost 4 bases to trimming and J lost 8 bases, with 20 bases between them. This CDR3 region has 15 residues. The CDR3 loop is CASSATRGTVYGYTF. The CDR3, as DNA: TGTGCCAGCAGTGCGACCCGGGGAACGGTCTACGGCTACACCTTC.

This clonotype has a handful of counts. This chain joins TRBV11-3 and TRBJ1-1; no firm D call. The CDR3 has 13 residues. Trimming pared 5 bases from V and 1 base from J, leaving 8 bases between. The germline V gene has CDR1 SGHNT and CDR2 YENEEA. This CDR3 is CASSEQENTEAFF. In DNA form, the CDR3 reads TGTGCCAGCAGCGAACAAGAGAACACTGAAGCTTTCTTT.

V usage is TRBV4-2 and J usage is TRBJ2-7, with D uncertain. Trimming stripped 0 bases from V and 7 bases from J, with 7 bases between. From germline, CDR1 is LGHNA and CDR2 YNFKEQ. The CDR3 is made up of 12 amino acids. The chain's CDR3 is CASSQEGWEQYF. CDR3 DNA: TGTGCCAGCAGCCAAGAAGGATGGGAGCAGTACTTC.

This sequence joins TRBV7-9 and TRBJ2-5; D may match TRBD1 or TRBD2 (5 bases each). Between the trimmed V and J ends, which lost 8 bases and 4 bases, there was a span of 20 bases. The CDR3 is 15 residues long. CDR1 and CDR2 from the germline V gene are SEHNR and FQNEAQ (reference sequence). The CDR3 coding sequence is TGTGCCAGCCCATCTGATGGGGGTGGCTTAGAGACCCAGTACTTC. This sequence encodes CASPSDGGGLETQYF.

V usage is TRBV11-2 and J usage is TRBJ1-6, with TRBD1 as a possible D gene (5 bases). From germline, CDR1 is SGHAT and CDR2 FQNNGV. CDR3 size: 14 residues. V gave up 8 bases and J gave up 6 bases, with 14 bases separating them. The DNA for the CDR3 is TGTGCCAGCCGCCGAGCGACAGCTAATTCACCCCTCCACTTT. Amino acid sequence: CASRRATANSPLHF. Full variable domain (outside the CDR3, taken from reference TRBV11-2 and TRBJ1-6): EAGVAQSPRYKIIEKRQSVAFWCNPISGHATLYWYQQILGQGPKLLIQFQNNGVVDDSQLPKDRFSAERLKGVDSTLKIQPAKLEDSAVYLCASRRATANSPLHFGNGTRLTVT.

This clonotype turned up a few times. The CDR3 sequence is CASSQETQTQAETQYF. The CDR3 DNA sequence: TGTGCCAGCAGCCAAGAGACCCAAACTCAGGCAGAGACCCAGTACTTC. The rearrangement joins TRBV14 to TRBJ2-5; D ambiguous. Germline loops: CDR1 SGHDN, CDR2 FVKESK. This CDR3 region has 16 residues. Trimming stripped 0 bases from V and 4 bases from J, with 15 bases between.

This rearrangement joins TRBV20-1 to TRBJ2-7; 9 nucleotides line up with TRBD1. The germline V gene has CDR1 DFQATT and CDR2 SNEGSKA (reference sequence). The V and J ends lost 5 bases and 2 bases, in that order; junction bases with no gene match: 7. This CDR3 is 14 amino acids long. Here the CDR3 reads CSAARDRDTYEQYF. In nucleotides, the CDR3 is TGCAGTGCTGCCCGGGACAGGGACACCTACGAGCAGTACTTC.

This clonotype was seen a handful of times. The chain combines TRBV18 with TRBJ1-1; no firm D call. The length of the CDR3 is 13 residues. V lost 1 base and J lost 0, with 3 bases in between. Germline assignment: CDR1 KGHSH and CDR2 LQKENI. Here the CDR3 reads CASSPRMNTEAFF. The CDR3 DNA reads as TGTGCCAGCTCACCACGGATGAACACTGAAGCTTTCTTT.

This clonotype has just a few counts. V is TRBV9 and J is TRBJ1-5; a possible D gene is TRBD1 (5 bases). Trimming shortened V by 4 bases and J by 5 bases, and 13 bases separated the two germline ends. The CDR3 has 14 amino acids. The germline gives CDR1 SGDLS, CDR2 YYNGEE. The CDR3 protein is CASSRDSSHQPQHF. CDR3 sequence (DNA): TGTGCCAGCAGCCGGGACTCCTCCCATCAGCCCCAGCATTTT.

This clonotype was observed a handful of times. V and J are TRBV5-1 and TRBJ2-5; D call uncertain. This CDR3 comprises 13 residues. Germline V CDR1 and CDR2: SGHRS, YFSETQ. The germline V and J ends were trimmed by 1 base and 4 bases, with 8 bases remaining between them. CDR3: CASSLRERETQYF. CDR3 DNA sequence: TGCGCCAGCAGCTTGAGAGAAAGAGAGACCCAGTACTTC.

This clonotype was found a few times. This chain uses TRBV7-6 with TRBJ2-3, with unresolved D. This CDR3 spans 14 amino acids. The V and J ends lost 5 bases and 0 bases respectively, with 9 bases between them. The germline gives CDR1 SGHVS, CDR2 FNYEAQ. The CDR3 DNA is TGTGCCAGCAGCCGTGAACACAGCACAGATACGCAGTATTTT. Residues: CASSREHSTDTQYF. Drawing the rest from reference TRBV7-6 and TRBJ2-3, the complete variable domain is GAGVSQSPRYKVTKRGQDVALRCDPISGHVSLYWYRQALGQGPEFLTYFNYEAQQDKSGLPNDRFSAERPEGSISTLTIQRTEQRDSAMYRCASSREHSTDTQYFGPGTRLTVL.

V and J are TRBV5-5 and TRBJ1-5; TRBD1 aligns across 7 bases. J lost 6 bases, V lost 4 bases, and 7 bases had no gene match. Germline V gives CDR1 SGHKS, CDR2 YYEKEE (reference sequence). The length of the CDR3 is 14 residues. DNA of the CDR3: TGTGCCAGCAGCCCAACGACAGGGACTCAGCCCCAGCATTTT. Amino acid sequence: CASSPTTGTQPQHF.

V usage is TRBV7-2 and J usage is TRBJ1-5, with a possible D match to TRBD1 (5 bases). Germline V gene data show CDR1 as SGHTA and CDR2 as FQGNSA. This CDR3 spans 15 amino acids. The V end was cut by 1 base, the J end by 3 bases, with 10 bases between. This chain's CDR3 is CASSLVTENNQPQHF. The DNA of the CDR3 is TGTGCCAGCAGCTTAGTGACAGAGAACAATCAGCCCCAGCATTTT.

The CDR3 sequence is CSASAQGYNEQFF. CDR3 in DNA: TGCAGTGCTAGTGCACAGGGCTACAATGAGCAGTTCTTC. V and J are TRBV20-1 and TRBJ2-1; tentative D call: TRBD1 (6 bases). CDR1 and CDR2 (germline): DFQATT, SNEGSKA (reference sequence). Trimming pared 3 bases from V and 3 bases from J, leaving 9 bases between. There are 13 residues in the CDR3.

This clonotype turned up a few times. This chain links TRBV21-1 with TRBJ1-5. TRBV21-1 is labeled a pseudogene. This CDR3 has 19 residues. The CDR3 coding sequence is TGTGCCAGCAGCAAAGGAGGAGTGATACGTCGAGATAGCAATCAGCCCCAGCATTTT. The encoded protein is CASSKGGVIRRDSNQPQHF.

This clonotype was found many times. This sequence joins TRBV20-1 and TRBJ2-1, with a tentative D call TRBD1 (5 bases). Per germline, CDR1 DFQATT and CDR2 SNEGSKA (reference sequence). V lost 3 bases, J lost 1 base, and 10 bases lay in between. The CDR3 is 14 amino acids. The CDR3 region has the DNA TGCAGTGCTAGGGACACGGTATCCTACAATGAGCAGTTCTTC. Translated: CSARDTVSYNEQFF.

As for this clonotype: The junction departs from the called germline gene at one end, perhaps through a read error. The gene calls are TRBV12-3 or TRBV12-4 and TRBJ2-3; D is undetermined. CDR3 length: 15 amino acids. CDR3 region: CVSSFGSQITDTQYF. CDR3 coding DNA: TGTGTCAGCAGTTTTGGTAGCCAGATCACAGATACGCAGTATTTT.

As for this clonotype: A much more abundant neighbour one base away suggests this may be a read error. This chain links TRBV11-2 with TRBJ2-5; 8 bases are a match to TRBD1. The CDR3 length is 13 residues. The germline V gene has CDR1 SGHAT and CDR2 FQNNGV. CDR3 sequence: CASSLGQVEIQYF. The DNA of the CDR3 is TGTGCCAGCAGCCTGGGACAGGTGGAGATCCAGTACTTC.

This clonotype showed up just a few times. The rearrangement links TRBV6-2 or TRBV6-3 to TRBJ2-3, with D possibly matching TRBD2 (5 bases). With 1 base removed from V and 10 bases from J, the gap between germline ends came to 15 bases. There are 14 residues in the CDR3. Germline V gene sequence: CDR1 MNHEY, CDR2 SVGEGT. The CDR3 sequence is CASSYFGLSNAQYF. Here the CDR3 DNA reads TGTGCCAGCAGTTACTTCGGACTCTCCAACGCGCAGTATTTT.